This T cell receptor beta chain was retrieved from a study of cytomegalovirus exposure and HLA in healthy donors (TCRdb year 2017). With regard to the full study: According to an earlier analysis of 587 of the donors, some 180 million T cells yielded 95 million to 140 million unique TCR beta sequences and 276 Gb of sequence data. An early release covering roughly 580 HLA-typed donors comprised about 310 gigabases of sequencing data and roughly 86 million unique TCR sequences. Of the 300 to 400 genotyped donors, approximately 83% fell in the genetic ancestry cluster associated with self-reported Caucasian donors. The study aimed to test whether signatures of past pathogen exposure could be identified by cataloging public T cell receptors. The study used immunosequencing to profile the T cell repertoires of approximately 650 subjects and linked those repertoires to cytomegalovirus serostatus. In addition to the first cohort of 666 subjects, a separate validation cohort of 100 to 150 different subjects was used. To predict cytomegalovirus infection status, the study combined high-throughput TCR immunosequencing, statistical association of individual TCRs with disease status, and machine learning. A later analysis re-examined previously published TCR beta repertoires from roughly 650 donors and added high-resolution HLA genotyping to investigate patterns of TCR occurrence. The later analysis used no new phenotypic data to find candidate immune exposures, relying instead on TCR beta sequences and their occurrence across donors. In an earlier analysis of 500 to 650 of the donors, high-throughput TCR beta sequencing was used to judge whether each TCR beta V gene segment behaved as functional or pseudogenic. Donor age, sex, ethnicity and CMV serostatus were collected together with the repertoire data. A later genetic analysis took genome-wide SNP genotypes for about 55% of the 666 donors and used that subset as a discovery cohort. Every repertoire in the discovery cohort had been generated on one and the same sequencing platform. Both class I and class II loci were covered by HLA typing, at four-digit resolution. Typing coverage varied by locus: roughly 629-630 donors for A, B, C, DRB1 and DQB1; approximately 560 for DQA1; 600 to 610 for DPA1; 450 to 480 for DPB1. Because of strong linkage in the cohort, roughly five DR-DQ haplotypes were treated as single units for association and clustering. Among around 400 genotyped donors of the cohort, an average of approximately 200,000 unique TCR beta nucleotide sequences was sequenced per donor, of which 15% to 20% were non-productive. What the work shows at the level of the full study, not this receptor alone: According to the authors, the approach could potentially be generalized to other disease states and immunological phenotypes. A group of highly shared sequence variants was considered likely to be a technical artifact of the sequencing pipeline. Because counts were too low, more than 15 rarely observed V segments, including chromosome 9 orphons, were left out of the earlier analysis of a few hundred of the donors. Linkage disequilibrium might explain the correlated functional status among segregating V segments, but an unknown experimental factor could not be excluded. In both the original and validation cohorts, the classifier was reported to diagnose cytomegalovirus status with high specificity and sensitivity. In a later analysis, most CMV-associated TCR beta chains were found to appear HLA-restricted, with HLA associations seemingly driven largely by CMV exposure. The only immune exposure information available for the cohort was CMV serostatus. In an earlier analysis of approximately 590 of the donors, most TCR beta V segments appeared in productive rearrangements about 90% or about 30% of the time, broadly matching IMGT annotations. An association between a missense DCLRE1C variant and V-gene and J-gene trimming of TCR beta chains was found in a later genetic analysis and replicated in an independent cohort. In a later analysis, about 17,000 TCR beta sequences were associated with specific HLA alleles at a false discovery rate of 0.05. In the study, about 150 TCR beta chains were listed as associated with cytomegalovirus. Sequencing depth was assumed to be roughly uniform across donors in the presence/absence analyses, though that assumption may not hold. A later analysis reported that several top co-occurrence clusters appeared linked to parvovirus B19, influenza, CMV and Epstein-Barr virus. A few of the identified cytomegalovirus-associated TCR beta chains were confirmed in vitro to be specific for cytomegalovirus antigens. In this cohort, only TCR beta chains were sequenced, and detectable features were limited by the absence of alpha or paired-chain data. Across donors, most TCR sequences were observed very rarely, whereas some public TCRs were present in many individuals. A later genetic analysis reported fewer N-insertions in productive TCRs among donors in an Asian-associated ancestry cluster than the approximately 670-donor mean. A further reported finding was that TCR beta sequences accurately predicted the HLA-A and HLA-B alleles for most subjects in the first cohort. Assigning TCR associations to individual alleles was difficult when HLA alleles, especially DR and DQ, strongly co-occurred. HLA typing was unavailable for some donors at each locus, so association tests used only the typed subset. In a later analysis, HLA-associated TCR beta chains showed more clonal expansion and lower generation probabilities than non-associated chains that were equally common. Some IMGT-functional V segments, including TRBV6-2 and TRBV6-3, could not be told apart with the 87-base-pair reads, so those segments were excluded. A later analysis found that TCR association rates varied across HLA loci, with DRB1 alleles showing the most associated TCRs and HLA-C alleles the fewest.

To note about this clone: This receptor's antigen is unknown. No base quality values were provided; no much bigger clone lies one nucleotide off.

The cohort comprised some 680 healthy bone marrow donors. At the time of sampling, every cohort member was nominally healthy, though immune exposures that went unrecorded were likely present. The donor tested CMV seropositive and was one of the 289 seropositive cohort members. A peripheral blood sample was collected from each donor, and TCR beta sequencing was performed on peripheral blood mononuclear cells. The Qiagen DNeasy Blood Extraction Kit was used to extract genomic DNA from the blood cell samples. Relative to germline, V is 0 bases shorter and J is 1 base shorter, with 7 bases between their ends. The CDR3 sequence holds 14 residues, the cysteine and phenylalanine included. Solely the CDR3 DNA is kept, with 42 bases framed from the first base. CDR1 and CDR2 are drawn from the germline V gene: SGHRS, YFSETQ. The library was prepared using the immunoSEQ multiplex PCR assay. A mixture of 60 forward primers for TCR Vbeta segments and 13 reverse primers for TCR Jbeta segments was used in the multiplex PCR. Amplification of the CDR3 region of rearranged TCR beta genes was performed with a multiplex PCR assay on genomic DNA. Amplified TCR beta libraries were sequenced as 87-base-pair reads on the Illumina HiSeq System. The study's processing was this. A later analysis tallied around 80 million unique TCR beta chains across the 610 or so repertoires, and around 9.9 million of those chains were shared by two or more donors. Raw reads were error-corrected and collapsed into unique sequences by a nearest-neighbor algorithm in which closely related sequences were merged to remove PCR and sequencing errors. Alignment of CDR3 sequences to IMGT reference sequences was used to assign V, D and J gene segments. For a sequence to be retained, a match of at least six nucleotides to both a V gene segment and a J gene segment was required. Rearrangements were called productive when the CDR3 lacked stop codons and stayed in frame with V and J; all others were non-productive. Following IMGT convention, CDR3 was defined as the stretch from the second conserved V-encoded cysteine to the conserved J-encoded phenylalanine. The earlier analysis of a few hundred of the donors excluded sequences that lacked an unambiguous match to a single V gene segment. An earlier analysis of over 450 of the donors classified V segments as functional when productive rearrangements were above 56.7% and as segregating when the standard deviation between donors was above 5%. A statistical classification framework was developed to diagnose cytomegalovirus status using the catalog of TCR beta chain sequences. A later analysis assigned V and J genes by comparing TCR nucleotide sequences with IMGT/GENE-DB human TR gene sequences. A later analysis assigned CDR3 sequences and most-parsimonious VDJ recombination scenarios with the TCRdist pipeline. A later analysis defined each TCR beta chain by its CDR3 amino acid sequence plus V-gene family, and excluded reads lacking a unique V-gene family. As a way to deal with suspected cross-contamination and a sequencing artifact, a later analysis dropped more than 500 nucleotide sequences that were highly shared and had low generation probability. In a later analysis, a clonal expansion index was calculated for each public chain from normalized within-repertoire ranks of inferred template counts. A later analysis computed generation probabilities with a VDJ recombination model fitted to out-of-frame rearrangements, and checked the results against IGoR. Hypergeometric tests were used in a later analysis to score TCR-TCR, TCR-HLA and TCR-CMV co-occurrence, with a repertoire-size bias correction applied to the TCR pairs. False discovery rates were estimated in a later analysis by permuting HLA or CMV assignments 20 times. In a later analysis, co-occurring TCRs were grouped using DBSCAN, and TCRdist sequence similarity was added for clustering within HLA-allele-positive subsets. Repertoires with fewer than 30,000 or more than 120,000 public chains were left out of co-occurrence clustering, as were four to six repertoires with anomalous nucleotide sharing. What TCRdb holds here is the immuneACCESS table cut down to in-frame rearrangements. Part of the clones is not present; checked against another copy, under half of the missing clones reflect an unresolved V gene, and the others are unexplained. V and J calls and clone size follow that table, whereas D and trimming were derived from the DNA. Here the sample has about 80,000 clones; more than 75% occur a single time. Together, the top ten hold roughly 25% of the sample.

The rearranged chain carries TRBV5-1 and TRBJ1-1; the best D guess is TRBD1, with 5 bases matching. Sequences were obtained from PBMCs. The receptor comes from a woman in her forties or fifties in good health and CMV-seropositive. The nucleotides are TGCGCCAGCAGCTTGGTAGGGGAGAACACTGAAGCTTTCTTT. Its amino acids are CASSLVGENTEAFF.